The rows below give T cell receptor beta chains drawn from one sample of a study of cytomegalovirus exposure and HLA in healthy donors. Generated by immunoSEQ multiplex PCR, the TCRdb table keeps only in-frame clones and is missing some. In the table there are roughly 120,000 clones, 76% of which are singletons. The sequenced sample consisted of PBMCs. These receptors originate from a man between 45 and 60 years old in good health and CMV-seronegative. Both conserved end residues are trimmed from each CDR3. D genes are given only for firm matches. Expanded clones are given a class, and other clones once, few, many or no size at all.

size	J	D	V	CDR3
.	TRBJ1-4	TRBD1	TRBV6-6	ASTDRDEKLF
few	TRBJ1-1	TRBD1	TRBV7-8	ASSPPDRETEAF
.	TRBJ2-5	TRBD2	TRBV7-3	ASSQPSGGLETQY
once	TRBJ2-5	TRBD1	TRBV5-4	ASSLGTGEETQY
once	TRBJ1-2	.	TRBV6-1	ASSRGRANYGYT
.	TRBJ1-1	.	TRBV6-1	AGQTVMNTEAF
few	TRBJ1-1	TRBD1	TRBV5-4	ASRFDRGSTEAF
.	TRBJ1-2	.	TRBV9	ASSVEQAVNYGYT
.	TRBJ1-2	.	TRBV29-1	SVGTVGYYGYT
.	TRBJ1-2	.	TRBV13	ASSPSERGGYGYT
.	TRBJ2-3	.	TRBV6-1	ASSLGGQSTDTQY
.	TRBJ2-1	.	TRBV6-6	ASSSFRTDDEQF
once	TRBJ1-3	.	TRBV6-5	ATCSISGNTIY
once	TRBJ2-1	TRBD2	TRBV7-2	ASSLVGGAYNEQF
.	TRBJ1-3	TRBD1	TRBV9	ASSATGGSGNTIY
.	TRBJ2-1	.	TRBV9	ASSPHVGGYNEQF
.	TRBJ1-1	TRBD1	TRBV27	ASRAGGTEAF
.	TRBJ2-3	.	TRBV6-5	ASSYSGLKGDTQY
.	TRBJ1-6	.	TRBV30	AWSVHRETSPLH
.	TRBJ2-5	.	TRBV19	ASSIGFRGPETQY
few	TRBJ1-3	.	TRBV7-2	ASSLVRALSGNTIY
.	TRBJ1-1	.	TRBV4-2	ASSQDRKGGAEAF
.	TRBJ1-1	.	TRBV19	ASSIFLMNTEAF
.	TRBJ2-1	.	TRBV5-1	ASSPGQSLYNEQF
.	TRBJ2-1	.	TRBV9	ASSGSEVRNEQF
.	TRBJ2-7	TRBD2	TRBV6-4	ASSPGTSGTYEQY
.	TRBJ1-2	.	TRBV5-4	ASSPTGSSVLDYGYT
.	TRBJ2-5	TRBD2	TRBV7-8	ASSLGTSGGETQY
.	TRBJ2-5	.	TRBV5-5	ASSLGGGLEETQY
.	TRBJ2-5	TRBD2	TRBV7-6	ASSTRPGLVSETQY
.	TRBJ2-5	TRBD2	TRBV9	ASSVATVGAGGHRTQY